The clone carrying this T cell receptor beta chain was counted many times. Its antigen is not identified. The CDR3 has 13 amino acids. Germline-derived CDR1 and CDR2 are WSHSY and SAAADI. Trimming shortened V by 2 bases and J by 3 bases, and 8 bases separated the two germline ends. Using quantitative 5'-RACE with molecular barcodes, the authors made TCR beta libraries. TCRdb fed the 5' RACE reads into MiXCR, producing one record per CDR3 protein. The table has 200,000 to 250,000 distinct CDR3 sequences, 7% to 8% seen once; the top ten hold approximately 15%. These data originate in a study of CD8 T cells in ankylosing spondylitis. Study findings and constraints: Disease-associated clones were reportedly significantly overrepresented in matched ankylosing spondylitis synovial fluid. Ankylosing spondylitis blood appeared to be characterized by a TCR beta motif of about 8 highly homologous variants.

Sequenced: blood, either unsorted or a sorted T cell fraction (not recorded which). The chain uses TRBV10-2 and TRBJ2-7, with D unclear. The receptor's source is a male donor with ankylosing spondylitis. This CDR3 reads CASSESNGYEQYF. The CDR3 coding sequence is TGCGCCAGCAGTGAGAGTAACGGCTACGAGCAGTACTTC.